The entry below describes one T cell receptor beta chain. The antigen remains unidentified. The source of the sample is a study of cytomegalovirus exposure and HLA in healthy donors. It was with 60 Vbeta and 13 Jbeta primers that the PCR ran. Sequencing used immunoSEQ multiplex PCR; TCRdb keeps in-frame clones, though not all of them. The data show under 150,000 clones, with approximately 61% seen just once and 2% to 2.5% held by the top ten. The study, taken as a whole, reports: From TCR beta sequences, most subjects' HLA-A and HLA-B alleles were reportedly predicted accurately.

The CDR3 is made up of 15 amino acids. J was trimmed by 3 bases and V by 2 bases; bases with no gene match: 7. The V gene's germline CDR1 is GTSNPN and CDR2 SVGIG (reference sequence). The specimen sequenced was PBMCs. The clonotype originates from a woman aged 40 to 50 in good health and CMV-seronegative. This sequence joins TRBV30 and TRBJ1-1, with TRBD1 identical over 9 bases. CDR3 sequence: CAWSFTGTGYTEAFF. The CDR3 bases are TGTGCCTGGAGTTTTACCGGGACAGGGTACACTGAAGCTTTCTTT.